Listed below are T cell receptor beta chains from one sample, sequenced in a study of blood T cell repertoires in COVID-19. Data came from immunoSEQ multiplex PCR; TCRdb stores just in-frame clones and leaves some out. The table has 200,000 to 300,000 clones, 86% seen once. The specimen sequenced was peripheral blood. These receptors were obtained from a man younger than 40 with active or convalescent COVID-19. The CDR3 runs from the conserved cysteine through the conserved F or W. D genes are given only for firm matches.

TRBJ1-5,TRBD1,TRBV9,CASSRGGWGNQPQHF
TRBJ2-3,NA,TRBV5-1,CASRPIGTDTQYF
TRBJ2-7,TRBD1,TRBV5-6,CASSATPDRVPYEQYF
TRBJ2-7,NA,TRBV7-9,CASSLGGLGGSDEQYF
TRBJ1-1,NA,TRBV6-2/TRBV6-3,CASSYLGRVPEAFF
TRBJ1-4,NA,TRBV6-6,CASSYLEGRLDEKLFF
TRBJ1-1,NA,TRBV6-5,CASSYLGRAEAFF
TRBJ1-2,TRBD1,TRBV5-5,CASSSRDRESNYGYTF
TRBJ1-3,NA,TRBV5-6,CASSSTRVSGNTIYF
TRBJ1-2,TRBD1,TRBV27,CASSQQGYGYTF
TRBJ2-1,NA,TRBV5-1,CASSLYGGTDNEQFF
TRBJ2-1,NA,TRBV5-8,CASSLAESSYNEQFF
TRBJ1-4,NA,TRBV18,CASSPRREKLFF
TRBJ2-2,TRBD2,TRBV7-3,CASSLSRGGSTGELFF
TRBJ2-3,NA,TRBV1,CTSSQDPSGGERTQYF
TRBJ1-2,NA,TRBV5-1,CASSLDSSGAHGYTF
TRBJ2-7,NA,TRBV30,CAWSHETGFHEQYF
TRBJ2-1,NA,TRBV4-3,CASSQRTGTLSEEQFF
TRBJ2-7,TRBD1,TRBV7-4,CASPGQGHREQYF
TRBJ1-1,NA,TRBV11-2,CASSTTRGSRGGNTEAFF
TRBJ2-3,TRBD1,TRBV5-6,CASSSLAGRQGSDTQYF
TRBJ1-1,NA,TRBV27,CASSLRENTEAFF
TRBJ2-2,NA,TRBV4-3,CASSQDKGARTGELFF
TRBJ2-3,NA,TRBV7-3,CASSLHLTGSGTDTQYF
TRBJ2-3,NA,TRBV12-3/TRBV12-4,CATRYTDTQYF
TRBJ1-2,NA,TRBV7-9,CASSSTGSNGYTF
TRBJ2-7,NA,TRBV19,CASSKWQDSYEQYF
TRBJ1-5,NA,TRBV5-4,CASSTENQPQHF
TRBJ1-5,TRBD1,TRBV7-2,CASSLVLSGTGGNQPQHF
TRBJ1-5,NA,TRBV4-3,CASSPDRTPQPQHF
TRBJ2-5,NA,TRBV20-1,CSATGQETQYF
TRBJ1-2,TRBD1,TRBV5-4,CASSSDRPYGYTF
TRBJ1-1,NA,TRBV29-1,CSVEGRNMNTEAFF
TRBJ1-5,NA,TRBV4-1,CASSTDRNYRNQPQHF
TRBJ1-2,TRBD1,TRBV2,CASSAGQGARGYTF
TRBJ2-2,TRBD2,TRBV10-3,CAIRASGGAGELFF
TRBJ2-7,NA,TRBV28,CASSFLATNYEQYF
TRBJ1-2,TRBD1,TRBV15,CATRDRGDLGYGYTF
TRBJ1-1,NA,TRBV30,CAWRGGGVNTEAFF
TRBJ1-5,NA,TRBV5-1,CASSLAGDNQPQHF
TRBJ1-6,TRBD1,TRBV5-8,CASSLTGVVDSPLHF
TRBJ1-2,NA,TRBV23-1,CASSQSNGYGYTF
TRBJ1-5,TRBD1,TRBV7-8,CASSFWTGRVNQPQHF
TRBJ1-1,NA,TRBV10-3,CAISERGGRTEAFF
TRBJ1-6,NA,TRBV3-1/TRBV3-2,CASSPQPGDIHPLHF
TRBJ1-1,NA,TRBV7-9,CASSPSGLRNEAFF
TRBJ1-3,NA,TRBV6-5,CASSNSPGNTIYF
TRBJ1-4,TRBD1,TRBV4-1,CASGTSPAGGREKLFF
TRBJ1-2,NA,TRBV5-4,CASIRAGASNYGYTF
TRBJ1-2,TRBD1,TRBV30,CAWGTAYGYTF
TRBJ2-5,NA,TRBV12-3/TRBV12-4,CASNQGQKETQYF
TRBJ2-5,NA,TRBV5-6,CASSLQGARETQYF
TRBJ1-6,TRBD1,TRBV4-2,CASSQKGQGDFPLHF